This T cell receptor beta chain was identified in a study of blood T cell repertoires in COVID-19. Study at large: Whether acute or convalescent, the COVID-19 samples came from the United States, Italy and Spain. From T cells, B-cell-depleted T cells, or PBMCs came the material, which was cDNA or gDNA.

Original processing notes: Estimated nucleated cell counts came from reference gene primer amplification. Sequencing used immunoSEQ multiplex PCR; TCRdb keeps in-frame clones, though not all of them. V, J and clone size were drawn from that table, and D and trimming were deduced from the DNA. The data contain tens of thousands of clones, approximately 85% of them singletons. Germline-derived CDR1 and CDR2 are SGDLS and YYNGEE. The V and J ends lost 0 bases and 4 bases respectively, with 11 bases between them. The CDR3 is 15 amino acids. This receptor was taken from a human donor in a cohort sampled during active COVID-19. The chain links TRBV9 to TRBJ2-1; a weak D match, TRBD1 (5 bases). Material for sequencing was peripheral blood. The DNA for the CDR3 is TGTGCCAGCAGCGTAGATTCAGGGCCGTACAATGAGCAGTTCTTC. Amino acid sequence: CASSVDSGPYNEQFF.